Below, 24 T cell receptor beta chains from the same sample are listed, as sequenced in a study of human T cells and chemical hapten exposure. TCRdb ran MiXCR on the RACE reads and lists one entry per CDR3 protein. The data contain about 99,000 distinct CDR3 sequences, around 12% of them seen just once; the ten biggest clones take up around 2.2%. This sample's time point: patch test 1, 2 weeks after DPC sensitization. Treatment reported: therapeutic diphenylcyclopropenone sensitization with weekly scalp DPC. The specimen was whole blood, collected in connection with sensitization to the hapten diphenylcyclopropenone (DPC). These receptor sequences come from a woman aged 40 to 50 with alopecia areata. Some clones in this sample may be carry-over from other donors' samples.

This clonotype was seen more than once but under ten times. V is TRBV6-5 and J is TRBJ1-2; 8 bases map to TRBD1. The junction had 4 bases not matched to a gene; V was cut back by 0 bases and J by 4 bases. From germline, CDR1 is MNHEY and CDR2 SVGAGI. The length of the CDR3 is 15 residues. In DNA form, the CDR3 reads TGTGCCAGCAGTTACTCAGGACAGGGACGCTATGGCTACACCTTC. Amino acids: CASSYSGQGRYGYTF.

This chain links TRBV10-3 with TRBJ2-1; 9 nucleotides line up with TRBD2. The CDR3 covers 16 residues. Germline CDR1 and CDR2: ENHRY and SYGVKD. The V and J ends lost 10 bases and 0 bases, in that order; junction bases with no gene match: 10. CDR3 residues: CATNDPSGNSYNEQFF. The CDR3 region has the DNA TGTGCCACCAACGACCCTAGCGGGAACTCCTACAATGAGCAGTTCTTC.

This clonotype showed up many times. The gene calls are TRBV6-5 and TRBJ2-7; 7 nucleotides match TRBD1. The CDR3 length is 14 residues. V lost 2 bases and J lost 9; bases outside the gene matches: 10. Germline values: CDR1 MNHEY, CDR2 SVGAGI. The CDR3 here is CASSYLGTVEGQYF. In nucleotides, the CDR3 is TGTGCCAGCAGTTACCTCGGGACAGTCGAGGGGCAGTACTTC.

CDR3 sequence (DNA): TGTGCCAGCACCGCTGGGGGGCGGGTCACGACCAAGCAGTACTTC. This translates into CASTAGGRVTTKQYF. The rearrangement uses TRBV28 and TRBJ2-7; D possibly uses TRBD1 or TRBD2 (6 bases each). V was cut by 7 bases and J by 8 bases, with 24 bases left in between. Germline V gene sequence: CDR1 MDHEN, CDR2 SYDVKM. CDR3 length equals 15 residues.

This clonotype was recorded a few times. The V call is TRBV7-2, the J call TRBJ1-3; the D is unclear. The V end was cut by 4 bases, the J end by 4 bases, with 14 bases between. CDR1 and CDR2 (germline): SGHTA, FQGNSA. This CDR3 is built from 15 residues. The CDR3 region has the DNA TGTGCCAGCAGCTCCGGGCCTTGGACCGGAAACACCATATATTTT. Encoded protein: CASSSGPWTGNTIYF.

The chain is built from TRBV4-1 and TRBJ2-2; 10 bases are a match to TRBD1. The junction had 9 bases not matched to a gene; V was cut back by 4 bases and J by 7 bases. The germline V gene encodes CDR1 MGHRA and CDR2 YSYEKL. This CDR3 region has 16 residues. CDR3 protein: CASSRAGTGDGGELFF. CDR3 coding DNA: TGCGCCAGCAGCCGCGCGGGGACAGGGGATGGCGGGGAGCTGTTTTTT.

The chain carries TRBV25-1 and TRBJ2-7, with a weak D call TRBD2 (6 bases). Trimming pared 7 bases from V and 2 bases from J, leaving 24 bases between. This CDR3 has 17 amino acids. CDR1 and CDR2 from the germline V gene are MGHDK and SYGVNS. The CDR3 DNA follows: TGTGCCAGCATGGGACGGCGGGAAGACCGTCCAGCCTACGAGCAGTACTTC. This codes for CASMGRREDRPAYEQYF.

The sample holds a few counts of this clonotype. The CDR3 loop reads CASSLSKGTRLANYGYTF. CDR3 nucleotides: TGTGCCAGCAGCTTGAGCAAGGGGACAAGGTTAGCTAACTATGGCTACACCTTC. This chain connects TRBV5-4 to TRBJ1-2, with D possibly TRBD1 on 6 matching bases. V lost 1 base and J lost 0, with 19 bases in between. Germline V gene data show CDR1 as SGHNT and CDR2 as YYREEE (reference sequence). CDR3 length: 18 residues.

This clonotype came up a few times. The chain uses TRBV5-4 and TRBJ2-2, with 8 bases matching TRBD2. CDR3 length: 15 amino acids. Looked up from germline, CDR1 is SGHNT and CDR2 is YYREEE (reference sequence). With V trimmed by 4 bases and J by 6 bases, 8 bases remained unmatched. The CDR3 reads CASSLLAGLSGELFF. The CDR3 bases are TGTGCCAGCAGCCTTCTAGCGGGTCTGTCCGGGGAGCTGTTTTTT.

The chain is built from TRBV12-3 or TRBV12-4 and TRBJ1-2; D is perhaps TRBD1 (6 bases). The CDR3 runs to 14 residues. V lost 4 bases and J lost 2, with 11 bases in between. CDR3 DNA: TGTGCCAGCAGTTCCCCGGGACACAACTATGGCTACACCTTC. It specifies CASSSPGHNYGYTF.

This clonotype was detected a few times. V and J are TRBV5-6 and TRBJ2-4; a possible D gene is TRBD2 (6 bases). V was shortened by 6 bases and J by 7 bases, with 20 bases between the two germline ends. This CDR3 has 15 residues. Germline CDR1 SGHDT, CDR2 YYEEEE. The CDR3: CASNTKTSPGNIQYF. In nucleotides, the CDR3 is TGTGCCAGCAACACCAAGACTAGTCCTGGTAACATTCAGTACTTC.

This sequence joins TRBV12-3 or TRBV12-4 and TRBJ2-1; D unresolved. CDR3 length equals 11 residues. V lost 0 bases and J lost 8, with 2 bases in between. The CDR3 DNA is TGTGCCAGCAGTTTAGCCGATGAGCAGTTCTTC. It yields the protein CASSLADEQFF.

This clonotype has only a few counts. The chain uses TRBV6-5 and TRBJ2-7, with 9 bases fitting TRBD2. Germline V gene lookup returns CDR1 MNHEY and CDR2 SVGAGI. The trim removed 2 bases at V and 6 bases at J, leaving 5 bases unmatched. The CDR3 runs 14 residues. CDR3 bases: TGTGCCAGCAGTTACGTATTAGCGGGAGCCGAGCAGTACTTC. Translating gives CASSYVLAGAEQYF.

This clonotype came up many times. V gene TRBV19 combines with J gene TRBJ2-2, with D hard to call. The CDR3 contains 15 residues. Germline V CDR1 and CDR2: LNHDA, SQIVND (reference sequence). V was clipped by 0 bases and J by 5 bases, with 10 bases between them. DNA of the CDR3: TGTGCCAGTAGTATAGATAGGGTAGGAACCGGGGAGCTGTTTTTT. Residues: CASSIDRVGTGELFF.

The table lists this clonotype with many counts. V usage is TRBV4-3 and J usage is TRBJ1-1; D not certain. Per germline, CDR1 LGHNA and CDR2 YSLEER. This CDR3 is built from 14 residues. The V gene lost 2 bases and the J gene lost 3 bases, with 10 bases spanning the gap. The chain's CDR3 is CASSQRVVDTEAFF. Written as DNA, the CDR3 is TGCGCCAGCAGCCAACGGGTTGTTGACACTGAAGCTTTCTTT.

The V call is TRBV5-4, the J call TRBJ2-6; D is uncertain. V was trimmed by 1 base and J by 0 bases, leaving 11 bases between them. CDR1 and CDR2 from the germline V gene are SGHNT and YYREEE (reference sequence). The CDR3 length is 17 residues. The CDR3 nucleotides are TGTGCCAGCAGCTTGACTACACGGAACTCTGGGGCCAACGTCCTGACTTTC. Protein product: CASSLTTRNSGANVLTF.

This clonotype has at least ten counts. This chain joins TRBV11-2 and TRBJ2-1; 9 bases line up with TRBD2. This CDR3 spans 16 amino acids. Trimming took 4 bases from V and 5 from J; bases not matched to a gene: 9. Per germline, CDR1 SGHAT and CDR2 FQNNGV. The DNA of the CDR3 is TGTGCCAGCAGCTCTCTAGCGGGAAAGGGGAACAATGAGCAGTTCTTC. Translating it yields CASSSLAGKGNNEQFF. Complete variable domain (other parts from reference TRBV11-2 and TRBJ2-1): EAGVAQSPRYKIIEKRQSVAFWCNPISGHATLYWYQQILGQGPKLLIQFQNNGVVDDSQLPKDRFSAERLKGVDSTLKIQPAKLEDSAVYLCASSSLAGKGNNEQFFGPGTRLTVL.

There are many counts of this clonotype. The CDR3 sequence: CASSPSGQGGTDTQYF. The CDR3 nucleotides read TGTGCCAGCAGCCCTTCGGGACAGGGAGGGACAGATACGCAGTATTTT. The chain has TRBV4-2 and TRBJ2-3; TRBD1 matches at 9 bases. The CDR3 loop spans 16 amino acids. The V gene's germline CDR1 is LGHNA and CDR2 YNFKEQ. V gave up 4 bases and J gave up 3 bases; unmatched junction bases: 8.

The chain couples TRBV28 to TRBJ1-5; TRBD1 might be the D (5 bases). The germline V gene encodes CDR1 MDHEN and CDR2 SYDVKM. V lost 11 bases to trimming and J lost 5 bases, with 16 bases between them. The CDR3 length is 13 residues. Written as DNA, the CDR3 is TGTGCCGTGACCCGGGGGATGGATCAGCCCCAGCATTTT. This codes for CAVTRGMDQPQHF.

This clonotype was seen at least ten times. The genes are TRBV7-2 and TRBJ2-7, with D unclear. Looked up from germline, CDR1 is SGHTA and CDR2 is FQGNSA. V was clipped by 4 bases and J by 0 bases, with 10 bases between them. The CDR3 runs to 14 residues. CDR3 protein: CASSSSPTSYEQYF. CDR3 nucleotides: TGTGCCAGCAGCTCCTCTCCCACCTCCTACGAGCAGTACTTC. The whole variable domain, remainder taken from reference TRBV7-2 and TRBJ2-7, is GAGVSQSPSNKVTEKGKDVELRCDPISGHTALYWYRQSLGQGLEFLIYFQGNSAPDKSGLPSDRFSAERTGGSVSTLTIQRTQQEDSAVYLCASSSSPTSYEQYFGPGTRLTVT.

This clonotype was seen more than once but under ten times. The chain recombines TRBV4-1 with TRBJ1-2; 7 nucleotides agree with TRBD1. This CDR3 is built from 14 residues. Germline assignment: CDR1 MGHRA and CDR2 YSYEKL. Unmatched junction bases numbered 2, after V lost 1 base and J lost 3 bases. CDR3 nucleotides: TGCGCCAGCAGCCAAGTAGACAGGGACTATGGCTACACCTTC. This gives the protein CASSQVDRDYGYTF.

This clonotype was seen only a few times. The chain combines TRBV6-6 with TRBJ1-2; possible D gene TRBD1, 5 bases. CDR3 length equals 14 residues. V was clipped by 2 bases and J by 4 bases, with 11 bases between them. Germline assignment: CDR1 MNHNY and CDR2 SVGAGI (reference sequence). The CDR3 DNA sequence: TGTGCCAGCAGTTACCCCGACAGCCTCTATGGCTACACCTTC. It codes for CASSYPDSLYGYTF.

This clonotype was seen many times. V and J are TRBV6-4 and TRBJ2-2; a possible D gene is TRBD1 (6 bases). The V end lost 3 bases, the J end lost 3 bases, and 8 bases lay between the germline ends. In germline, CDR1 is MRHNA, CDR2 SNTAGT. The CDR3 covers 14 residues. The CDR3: CASSEKGDTGELFF. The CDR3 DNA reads TGTGCCAGCAGTGAGAAGGGGGACACCGGGGAGCTGTTTTTT.

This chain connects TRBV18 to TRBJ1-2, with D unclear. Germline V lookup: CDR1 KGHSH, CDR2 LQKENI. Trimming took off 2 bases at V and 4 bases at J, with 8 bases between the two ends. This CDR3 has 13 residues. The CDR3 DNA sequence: TGTGCCAGCTCACCAAAAAGTTTCTATGGCTACACCTTC. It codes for CASSPKSFYGYTF.